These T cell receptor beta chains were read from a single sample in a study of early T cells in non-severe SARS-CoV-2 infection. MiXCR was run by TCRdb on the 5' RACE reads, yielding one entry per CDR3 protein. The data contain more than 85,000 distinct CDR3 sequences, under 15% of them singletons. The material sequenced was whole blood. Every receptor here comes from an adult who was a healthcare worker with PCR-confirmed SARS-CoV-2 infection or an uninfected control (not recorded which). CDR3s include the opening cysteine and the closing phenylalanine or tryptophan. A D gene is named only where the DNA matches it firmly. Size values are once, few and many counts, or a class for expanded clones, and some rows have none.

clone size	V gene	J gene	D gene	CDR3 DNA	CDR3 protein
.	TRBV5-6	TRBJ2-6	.	TGTGCCAGCCGCCAGGGGTCTGGGGCCAACGTCCTGACTTTC	CASRQGSGANVLTF
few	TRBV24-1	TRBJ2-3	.	TGTGCCACCAGTGATCCAAATAGACAACAGGATATCTTT	CATSDPNRQQDIF
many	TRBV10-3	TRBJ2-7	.	TGTGCCATCAGTGAGTCGAGGGGAAGCATCGACGAGCAGTACTTC	CAISESRGSIDEQYF
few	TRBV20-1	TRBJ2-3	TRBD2	TGCAGTGCGCCTACTAGCGGGAGGGCCCAAGATACGCAGTATTTT	CSAPTSGRAQDTQYF
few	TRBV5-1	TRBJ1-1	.	TGCGCCAGCAGCTTGGGTTCAATGAGAGATCCTCATGCTTTCTTT	CASSLGSMRDPHAFF
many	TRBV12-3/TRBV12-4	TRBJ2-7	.	TGTGCCAGCAGTTTGGGCCGGGGCCCCTACGAGCAGTACTTC	CASSLGRGPYEQYF
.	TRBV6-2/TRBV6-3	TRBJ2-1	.	TGTGCCAGCAGTTACTTTGGGGATGAGCAGTTCTTC	CASSYFGDEQFF
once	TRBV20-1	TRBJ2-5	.	TGCAGTACCGGACGGAGTCAAGAGACCCAGTACTTC	CSTGRSQETQYF
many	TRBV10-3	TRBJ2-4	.	TGTGCCATCAGTGAGTCGGGACGACGGGGCAGTCTAGCCAAAAACATTCAGTACTTC	CAISESGRRGSLAKNIQYF
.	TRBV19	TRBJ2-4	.	TGTGCCAGTAGTATAGCTCGGTGGTTTGAAGGTGCGAACATTCAGTACTTC	CASSIARWFEGANIQYF
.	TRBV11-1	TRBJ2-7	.	TGTGCCAGCAGCTTAGGATGGGACGAGCAGTACTTC	CASSLGWDEQYF
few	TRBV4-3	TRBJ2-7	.	TGCGCCAGCAGCCAAGAAAGGTTTTGGGGATACGAGCAGTACTTC	CASSQERFWGYEQYF
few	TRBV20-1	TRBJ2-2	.	TGCAGTGCTAGAGTGGCAGGGGAGGTCGGGGAGCTGTTTTTT	CSARVAGEVGELFF
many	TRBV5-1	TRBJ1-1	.	TGCGCCAGCACCCTGGATGCTGGGGTAAATACTGAAGCTTTCTTT	CASTLDAGVNTEAFF
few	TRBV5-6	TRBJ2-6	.	TGTGCCAGCAGCTGGAGGTTCTCTGGGGCCAACGTCCTGACTTTC	CASSWRFSGANVLTF
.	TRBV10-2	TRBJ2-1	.	TGCGCCGTCGGGGGTGAGCAGCTCTTC	CAVGGEQLF
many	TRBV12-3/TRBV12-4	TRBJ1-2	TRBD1	TGTGCCAGCAGCCCCTGGGAGGGGGCCCCAATTAACTATGGCTACACCTTC	CASSPWEGAPINYGYTF
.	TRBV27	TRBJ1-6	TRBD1	TGTGCCACCCGAACCGGGACAGGGGTCTCACCCCTCCACTTT	CATRTGTGVSPLHF
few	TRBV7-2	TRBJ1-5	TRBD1	TGTGCCAGCAGCCCCCAGACAGGGGGAACTCAGCCCCAGCATTTT	CASSPQTGGTQPQHF
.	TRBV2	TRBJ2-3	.	TGTGCCAGCAGTGGCGAGGATCTTCCGCAGTATTTT	CASSGEDLPQYF
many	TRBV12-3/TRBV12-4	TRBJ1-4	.	TGTGCCCGCGGGGGTAATGAAAAACTGTTTTTT	CARGGNEKLFF
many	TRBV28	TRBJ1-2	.	TGTGCCAGCATACCGGAGGGGGGCGGCTATGGCTACACCTTC	CASIPEGGGYGYTF
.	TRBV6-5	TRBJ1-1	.	TGTGCCAGCAGTTACAGATCCGGGACTCAAGCTTTCTTT	CASSYRSGTQAFF
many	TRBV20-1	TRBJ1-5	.	TGCAGTGCCGTAAACAGGGATCAGCCCCAGCATTTT	CSAVNRDQPQHF
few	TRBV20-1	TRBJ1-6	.	TGCAGTGCCCGGAGCTCCTATAATTCACCCCTCCACTTT	CSARSSYNSPLHF
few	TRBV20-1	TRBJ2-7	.	TGCAGTGCTAGACAGCGGTACTCCTACGAGCAGTACTTC	CSARQRYSYEQYF
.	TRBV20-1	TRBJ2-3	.	TGCAGTGCTACCACTTGGGTTAGCACAGATACGCAGTATTTT	CSATTWVSTDTQYF
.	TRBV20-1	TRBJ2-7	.	TGCAGTGCTAGAGGGGAGGCGGGAACCTACGAGCAGTACTTC	CSARGEAGTYEQYF
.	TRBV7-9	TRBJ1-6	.	TGTGCCAGCAGCCCCGGGGGCTCACCCCTCCACTTT	CASSPGGSPLHF
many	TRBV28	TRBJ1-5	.	TGTGCCAGCAGTCCCCGTTGGGGTTATCAGCCCCAGCATTTT	CASSPRWGYQPQHF
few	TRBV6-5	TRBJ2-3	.	TGTGCCAGCAGTTACTCAAATCACGGCACAGATACGCAGTATTTT	CASSYSNHGTDTQYF
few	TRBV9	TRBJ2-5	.	TGTGCCAGCAGCGTAGCTAGGAGGGACCAAGAGACCCAGTACTTC	CASSVARRDQETQYF
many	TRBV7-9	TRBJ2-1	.	TGTGCCAGCAGCTATCAGAGCTCCTACAATGAGCAGTTCTTC	CASSYQSSYNEQFF
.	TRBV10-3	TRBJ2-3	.	TGTGCCATCTCGACTAGTTTGGTGGGGGCAGATACGCAGTATTTT	CAISTSLVGADTQYF
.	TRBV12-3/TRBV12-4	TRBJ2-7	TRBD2	TGTGCCAGCAGTTTAGGACTAGCGGGCGAGCAGTACTTC	CASSLGLAGEQYF
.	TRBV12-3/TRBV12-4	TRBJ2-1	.	TGTGCCAGCAGGAGGAAGTGGGATGAGCAGTTCTTC	CASRRKWDEQFF
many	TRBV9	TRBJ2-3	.	TGTGCCAGCAGCGTAGCACAGGCTGGAGATACGCAGTATTTT	CASSVAQAGDTQYF
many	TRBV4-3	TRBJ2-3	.	TGCGCCAGCAGCCAAGATAGGATAGGGGCAGATACGCAGTATTTT	CASSQDRIGADTQYF
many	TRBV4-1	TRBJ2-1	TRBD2	TGCGCCAGCAGCCAGCGGGAGGGCCTCAATGAGCAGTTCTTC	CASSQREGLNEQFF
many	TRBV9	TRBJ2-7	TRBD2	TGTGCCAGCAGCGTAGGGGGGCTAGCGGGAGGGCCGGGCCACGAGCAGTACTTC	CASSVGGLAGGPGHEQYF
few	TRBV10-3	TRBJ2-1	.	TGTGCCATCAGTGAGCCAACAGAGGTTGAGCAGTTCTTC	CAISEPTEVEQFF
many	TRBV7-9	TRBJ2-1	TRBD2	TGTGCCAGCAGCTACCCGAGCGGGAGGGCCTACAATGAGCAGTTCTTC	CASSYPSGRAYNEQFF
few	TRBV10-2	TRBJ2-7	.	TGCGCCAGCGTGGGGACCTACGAGCAGTACTTC	CASVGTYEQYF
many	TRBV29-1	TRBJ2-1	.	TGCAGCGCCGCAGCGCGGATCCACAATGAGCAGTTCTTC	CSAAARIHNEQFF
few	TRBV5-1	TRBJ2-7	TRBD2	TGCGCCAGCAGCTTGGGGCCCACTAGCGGGAGCTACGAGCAGTACTTC	CASSLGPTSGSYEQYF
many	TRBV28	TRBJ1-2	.	TGTGCCAGCATCCCTACCAGTGCCTTCTATGGCTACACCTTC	CASIPTSAFYGYTF
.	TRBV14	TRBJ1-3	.	TGTGCCAGCAGCCGGCAGGGCCGGGACACCATATATTTT	CASSRQGRDTIYF
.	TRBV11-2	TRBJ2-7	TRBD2	TGTGCCAGCAGCTTAGGTGCGGGAGGCTACGAGCAGTACTTC	CASSLGAGGYEQYF
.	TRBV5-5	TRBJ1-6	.	TGTGCCAGCAGACTCTCTCCGGCGGATTCACCCCTCCACTTT	CASRLSPADSPLHF
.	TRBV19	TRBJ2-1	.	TGTGCCAGTAGTTCTACTCCCACCTCATACAATGAGCAGTTCTTC	CASSSTPTSYNEQFF
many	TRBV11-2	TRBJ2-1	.	TGTGCCAGCAACCCGATACCGAGACTAGAGGCCTATGAGCAGTTCTTC	CASNPIPRLEAYEQFF
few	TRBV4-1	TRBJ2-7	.	TGCGCCAGCAGCCAAGCGGGAGCCTACGAGCAGTACTTC	CASSQAGAYEQYF
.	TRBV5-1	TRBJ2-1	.	TGCGCCAGCAGCCGGGGGTCGGACTTGGATGAGCAGTTCTTC	CASSRGSDLDEQFF
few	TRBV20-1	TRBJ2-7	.	TGCAGTGCTAGAGGTAACAGAGAGTACGAGCAGTACTTC	CSARGNREYEQYF
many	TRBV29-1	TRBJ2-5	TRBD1	TGCAGCGTCGGACAGGCTGGGGAGACCCAGTACTTC	CSVGQAGETQYF
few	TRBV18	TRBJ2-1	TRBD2	TGTGCCAGCTCACCAATAGCGGGAGATGACAATGAGCAGTTCTTC	CASSPIAGDDNEQFF
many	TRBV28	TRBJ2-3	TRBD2	TGTGCCAGCAGTCCAGCTGCTAGCGGGAGGAGCACAGATACGCAGTATTTT	CASSPAASGRSTDTQYF
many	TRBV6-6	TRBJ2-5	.	TGTGCCAGCAGCGGGACCGGGAAAGAGACCCAGTACTTC	CASSGTGKETQYF
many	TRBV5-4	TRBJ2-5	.	TGTGCCAGCAGCTCAGGACAGCCCAGGGAGGAGACCCAGTACTTC	CASSSGQPREETQYF